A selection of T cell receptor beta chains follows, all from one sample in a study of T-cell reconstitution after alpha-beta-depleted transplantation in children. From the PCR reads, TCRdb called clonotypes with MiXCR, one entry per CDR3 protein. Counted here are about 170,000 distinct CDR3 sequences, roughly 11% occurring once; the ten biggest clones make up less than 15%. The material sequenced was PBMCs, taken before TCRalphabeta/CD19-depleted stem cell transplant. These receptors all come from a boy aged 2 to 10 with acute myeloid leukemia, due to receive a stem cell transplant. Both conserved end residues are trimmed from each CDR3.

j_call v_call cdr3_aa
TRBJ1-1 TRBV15 ATSRVPKGTDPTEAF
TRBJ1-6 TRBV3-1 ASSQFPRGLKSPLH
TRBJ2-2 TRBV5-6 ASRSMGLLDRGTGELF
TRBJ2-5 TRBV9 ASSPRASGREETQY
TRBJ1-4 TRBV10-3 AISESNQEKLF
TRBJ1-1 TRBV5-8 ASSLIGRNTEAF
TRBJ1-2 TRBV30 ASDPPHT
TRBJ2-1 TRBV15 ATSRELGQGNEQF
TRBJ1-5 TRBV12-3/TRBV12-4 ASSLGQVGPQH
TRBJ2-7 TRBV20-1 SASKSVVEQY
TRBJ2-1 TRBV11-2 ASSQGLAGSSYNEQF
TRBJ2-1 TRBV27 ASSYNRALEGEQF
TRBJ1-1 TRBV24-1 ATSAWGRGWGRATEAF
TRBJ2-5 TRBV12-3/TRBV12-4 ASSLASSTETQY
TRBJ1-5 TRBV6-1 ASSEGGSNQPQH